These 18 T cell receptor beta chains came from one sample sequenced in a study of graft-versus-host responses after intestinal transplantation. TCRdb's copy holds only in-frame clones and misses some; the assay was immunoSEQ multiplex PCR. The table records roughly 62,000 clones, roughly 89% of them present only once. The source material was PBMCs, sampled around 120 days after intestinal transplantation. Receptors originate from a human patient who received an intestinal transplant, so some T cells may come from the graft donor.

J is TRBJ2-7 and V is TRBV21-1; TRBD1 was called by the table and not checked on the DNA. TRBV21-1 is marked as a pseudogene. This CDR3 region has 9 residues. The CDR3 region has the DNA TGTGCCAGCAGCAAAGTTGGCTCCTTC. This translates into CASSKVGSF.

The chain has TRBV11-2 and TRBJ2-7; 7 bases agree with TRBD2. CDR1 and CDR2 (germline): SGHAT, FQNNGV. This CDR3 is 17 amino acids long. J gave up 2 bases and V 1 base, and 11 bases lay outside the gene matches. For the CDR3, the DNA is TGTGCCAGCAGCTTAGGAGTCGGGGGGTGGGGCGCCTACGAGCAGTACTTC. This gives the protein CASSLGVGGWGAYEQYF. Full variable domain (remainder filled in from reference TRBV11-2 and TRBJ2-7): EAGVAQSPRYKIIEKRQSVAFWCNPISGHATLYWYQQILGQGPKLLIQFQNNGVVDDSQLPKDRFSAERLKGVDSTLKIQPAKLEDSAVYLCASSLGVGGWGAYEQYFGPGTRLTVT.

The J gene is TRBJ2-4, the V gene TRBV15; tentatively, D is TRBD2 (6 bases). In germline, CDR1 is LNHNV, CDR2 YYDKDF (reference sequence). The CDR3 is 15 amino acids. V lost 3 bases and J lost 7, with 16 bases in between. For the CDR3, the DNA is TGTGCCACCAGCAGCTTACCGCGGGGATTGAACATTCAGTACTTC. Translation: CATSSLPRGLNIQYF.

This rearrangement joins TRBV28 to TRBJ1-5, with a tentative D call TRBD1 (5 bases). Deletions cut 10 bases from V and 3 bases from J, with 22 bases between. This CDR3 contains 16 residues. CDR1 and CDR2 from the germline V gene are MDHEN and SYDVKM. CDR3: CATLKWAGGTNQPQHF. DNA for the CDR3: TGTGCCACCTTAAAGTGGGCCGGGGGTACCAATCAGCCCCAGCATTTT.

CDR3 amino acids: CASSEVGLAQETQYF. In DNA, the CDR3 is TGTGCCAGCAGTGAAGTAGGACTAGCTCAAGAGACCCAGTACTTC. The chain combines TRBV6-1 with TRBJ2-5; 8 bases align to TRBD2. V lost 1 base, J lost 2 bases, and 3 bases stayed unmatched. This CDR3 is 15 amino acids long. Germline values: CDR1 MNHNS, CDR2 SASEGT.

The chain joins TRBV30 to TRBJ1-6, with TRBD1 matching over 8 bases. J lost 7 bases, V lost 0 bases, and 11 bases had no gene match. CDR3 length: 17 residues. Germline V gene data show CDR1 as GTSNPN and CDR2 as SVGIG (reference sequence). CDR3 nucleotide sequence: TGTGCCTGGAGTGTCCCGATCCAGGGGGCATGGAATTCACCCCTCCACTTT. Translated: CAWSVPIQGAWNSPLHF.

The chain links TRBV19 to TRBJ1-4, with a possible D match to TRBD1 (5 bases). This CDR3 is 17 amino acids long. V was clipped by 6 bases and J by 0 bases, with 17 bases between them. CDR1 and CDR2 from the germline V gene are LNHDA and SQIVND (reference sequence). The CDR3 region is CASSRPGTAATNEKLFF. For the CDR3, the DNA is TGTGCCAGTAGCCGACCCGGGACCGCTGCAACTAATGAAAAACTGTTTTTT.

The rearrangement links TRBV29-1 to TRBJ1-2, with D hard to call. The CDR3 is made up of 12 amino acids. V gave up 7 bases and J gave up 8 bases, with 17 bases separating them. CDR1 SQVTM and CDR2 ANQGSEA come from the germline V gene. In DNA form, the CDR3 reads TGCAGCGCGGCTGGGGTGCTAAGAGGCTACACCTTC. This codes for CSAAGVLRGYTF.

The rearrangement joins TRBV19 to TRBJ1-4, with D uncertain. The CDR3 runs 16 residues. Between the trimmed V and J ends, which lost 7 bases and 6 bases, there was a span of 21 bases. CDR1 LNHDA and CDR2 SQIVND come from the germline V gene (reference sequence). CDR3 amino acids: CASNPAGARGDEKLFF. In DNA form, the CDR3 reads TGTGCCAGTAACCCCGCGGGAGCCCGCGGGGATGAAAAACTGTTTTTT.

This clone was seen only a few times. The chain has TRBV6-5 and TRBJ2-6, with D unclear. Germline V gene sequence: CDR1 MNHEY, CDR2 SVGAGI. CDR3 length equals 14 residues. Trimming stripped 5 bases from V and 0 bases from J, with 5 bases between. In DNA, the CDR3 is TGTGCCAGCAGTGATTTCTCTGGGGCCAACGTCCTGACTTTC. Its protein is CASSDFSGANVLTF.

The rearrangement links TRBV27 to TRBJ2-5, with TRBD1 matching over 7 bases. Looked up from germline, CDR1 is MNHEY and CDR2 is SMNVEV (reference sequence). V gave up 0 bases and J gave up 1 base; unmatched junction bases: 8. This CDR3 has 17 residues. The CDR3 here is CASSLSTLTGFQETQYF. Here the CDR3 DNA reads TGTGCCAGCAGTTTATCCACCCTGACAGGGTTCCAAGAGACCCAGTACTTC.

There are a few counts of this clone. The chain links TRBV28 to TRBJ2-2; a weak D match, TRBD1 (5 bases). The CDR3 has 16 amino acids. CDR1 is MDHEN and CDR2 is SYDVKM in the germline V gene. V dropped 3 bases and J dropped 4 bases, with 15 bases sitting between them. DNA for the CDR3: TGTGCCAGCAGTTTCCCCCGGGCAGGGTCCACCGGGGAGCTGTTTTTT. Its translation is CASSFPRAGSTGELFF.

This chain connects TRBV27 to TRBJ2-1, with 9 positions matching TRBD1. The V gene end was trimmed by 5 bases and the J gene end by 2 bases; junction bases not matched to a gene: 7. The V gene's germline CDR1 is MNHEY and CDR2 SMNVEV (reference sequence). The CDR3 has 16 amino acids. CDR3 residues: CASSEETGGPYNEQFF. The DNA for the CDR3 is TGTGCCAGCAGTGAAGAGACAGGGGGACCCTACAATGAGCAGTTCTTC.

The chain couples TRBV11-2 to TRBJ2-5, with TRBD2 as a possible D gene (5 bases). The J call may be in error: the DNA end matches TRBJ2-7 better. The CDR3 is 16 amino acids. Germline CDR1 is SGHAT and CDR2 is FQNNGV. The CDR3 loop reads CASSDRPAGRPYEQYF. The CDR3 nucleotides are TGTGCCAGCAGCGACCGGCCCGCGGGCCGCCCCTACGAGCAGTACTTC.

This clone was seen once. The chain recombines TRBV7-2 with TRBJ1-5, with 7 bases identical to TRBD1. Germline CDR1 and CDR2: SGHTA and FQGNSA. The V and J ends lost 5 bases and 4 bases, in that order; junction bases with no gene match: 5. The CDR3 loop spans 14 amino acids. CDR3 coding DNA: TGTGCCAGCAGCCTCCGACAGGGAAATCAGCCCCAGCATTTT. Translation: CASSLRQGNQPQHF.

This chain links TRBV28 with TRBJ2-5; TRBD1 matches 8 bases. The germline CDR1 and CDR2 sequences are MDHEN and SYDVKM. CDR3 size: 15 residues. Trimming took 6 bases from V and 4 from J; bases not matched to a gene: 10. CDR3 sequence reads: CASSQLGQARETQYF. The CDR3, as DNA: TGTGCCAGCAGCCAGTTGGGACAGGCCCGAGAGACCCAGTACTTC.

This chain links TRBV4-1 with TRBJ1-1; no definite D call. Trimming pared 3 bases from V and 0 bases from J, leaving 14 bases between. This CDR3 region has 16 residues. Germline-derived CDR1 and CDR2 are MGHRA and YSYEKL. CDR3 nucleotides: TGCGCCAGCAGCCAGAATTTCATGAGTATGAACACTGAAGCTTTCTTT. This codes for CASSQNFMSMNTEAFF.

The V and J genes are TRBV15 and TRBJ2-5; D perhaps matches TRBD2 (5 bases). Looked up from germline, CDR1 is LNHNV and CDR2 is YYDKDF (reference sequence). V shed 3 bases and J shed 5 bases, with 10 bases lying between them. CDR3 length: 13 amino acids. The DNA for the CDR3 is TGTGCCACCAGCAGGACAAGGGAGGAGACCCAGTACTTC. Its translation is CATSRTREETQYF.